The entry below describes one T cell receptor (beta chain). TCR beta CDR3 regions were amplified from RNA transcripts. Researchers ran a first-round RT-PCR on the TCR CDR3 using the HTBI primer set. TCRdb re-called the multiplex PCR reads through MiXCR, storing one row per CDR3 protein. Of approximately 400,000 distinct CDR3 sequences detected, 15% to 17% appear once; the ten largest clones hold 28%. CDR3 size: 17 residues. Trimming at V came to 2 bases and at J to 1 base, leaving 4 bases not matched to a gene. Germline CDR1 reads MNHEY; CDR2 reads SVGAGI. This entry is derived from a study of T cells in Graves' hyperthyroidism and ophthalmopathy.

The TCR sequence derives from a woman aged 18-35 years with Graves' hyperthyroidism that later progressed to Graves' ophthalmopathy. Material: blood. The chain combines TRBV6-5 with TRBJ2-6; 8 nucleotides align to TRBD1. The CDR3 region is CASSYVDRASGANVLTF. The CDR3 bases are TGTGCCAGCAGTTACGTGGACAGGGCATCTGGGGCCAACGTCCTGACTTTC.